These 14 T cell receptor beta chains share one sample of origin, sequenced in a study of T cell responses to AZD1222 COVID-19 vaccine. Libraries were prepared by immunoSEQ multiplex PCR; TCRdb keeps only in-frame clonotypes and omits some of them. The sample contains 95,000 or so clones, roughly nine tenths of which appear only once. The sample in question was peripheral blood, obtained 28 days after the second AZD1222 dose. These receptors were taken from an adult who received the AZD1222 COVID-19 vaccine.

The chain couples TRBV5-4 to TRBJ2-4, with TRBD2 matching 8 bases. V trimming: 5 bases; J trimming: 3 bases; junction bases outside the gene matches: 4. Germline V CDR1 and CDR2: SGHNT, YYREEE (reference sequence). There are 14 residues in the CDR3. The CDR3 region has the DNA TGTGCCAGCAGGCCGGGAGGGGACAAAAACATTCAGTACTTC. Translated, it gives CASRPGGDKNIQYF.

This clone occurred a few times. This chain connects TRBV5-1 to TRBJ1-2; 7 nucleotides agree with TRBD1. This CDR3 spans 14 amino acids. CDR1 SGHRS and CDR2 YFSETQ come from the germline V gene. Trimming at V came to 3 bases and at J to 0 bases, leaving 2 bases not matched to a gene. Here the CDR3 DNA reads TGCGCCAGCAGCTCAGGGGGGACTAACTATGGCTACACCTTC. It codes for CASSSGGTNYGYTF. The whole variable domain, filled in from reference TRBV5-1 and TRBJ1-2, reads KAGVTQTPRYLIKTRGQQVTLSCSPISGHRSVSWYQQTPGQGLQFLFEYFSETQRNKGNFPGRFSGRQFSNSRSEMNVSTLELGDSALYLCASSSGGTNYGYTFGSGTRLTVV.

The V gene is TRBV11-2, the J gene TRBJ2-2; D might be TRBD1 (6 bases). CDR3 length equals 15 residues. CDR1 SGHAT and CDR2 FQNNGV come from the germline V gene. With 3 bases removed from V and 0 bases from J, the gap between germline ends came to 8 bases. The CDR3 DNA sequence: TGTGCCAGCAGCTTCAGGGGCGCGAACACCGGGGAGCTGTTTTTT. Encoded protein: CASSFRGANTGELFF.

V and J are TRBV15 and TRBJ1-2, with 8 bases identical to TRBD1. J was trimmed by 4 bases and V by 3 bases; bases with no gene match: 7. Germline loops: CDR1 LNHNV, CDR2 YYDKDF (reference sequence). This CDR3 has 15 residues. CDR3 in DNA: TGTGCCACCAGCAGGGAACAGGGGGGCGGCTATGGCTACACCTTC. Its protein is CATSREQGGGYGYTF.

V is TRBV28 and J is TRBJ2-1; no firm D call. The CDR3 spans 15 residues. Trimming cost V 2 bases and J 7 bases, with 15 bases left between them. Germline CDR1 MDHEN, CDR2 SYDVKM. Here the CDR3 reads CASSLVEAYGNEQFF. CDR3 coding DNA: TGTGCCAGCAGTTTAGTGGAAGCCTACGGGAATGAGCAGTTCTTC.

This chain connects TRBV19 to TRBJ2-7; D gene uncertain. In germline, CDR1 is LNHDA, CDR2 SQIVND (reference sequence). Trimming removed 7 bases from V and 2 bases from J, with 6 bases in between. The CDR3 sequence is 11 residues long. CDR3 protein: CASNQPYEQYF. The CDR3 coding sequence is TGTGCCAGTAATCAGCCCTACGAGCAGTACTTC.

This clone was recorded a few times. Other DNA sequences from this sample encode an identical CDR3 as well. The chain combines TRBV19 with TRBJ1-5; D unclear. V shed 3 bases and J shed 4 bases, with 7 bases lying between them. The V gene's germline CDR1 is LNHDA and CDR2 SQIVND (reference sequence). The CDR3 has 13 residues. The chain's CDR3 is CASSIEGNQPQHF. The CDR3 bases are TGTGCCAGTAGTATCGAGGGAAATCAGCCCCAGCATTTT.

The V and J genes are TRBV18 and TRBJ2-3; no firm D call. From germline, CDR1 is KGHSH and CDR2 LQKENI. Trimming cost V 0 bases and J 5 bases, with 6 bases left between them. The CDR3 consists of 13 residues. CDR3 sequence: CASSPPSEDTQYF. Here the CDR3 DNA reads TGTGCCAGCTCACCACCTTCTGAAGATACGCAGTATTTT.

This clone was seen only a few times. For the CDR3, the DNA is TGTGCCAGCAGCTTGGCCGGGCAGGGAGTTCAGCCCCAGCATTTT. Amino acid sequence: CASSLAGQGVQPQHF. The chain links TRBV5-6 to TRBJ1-5; D is perhaps TRBD1 (5 bases). Per the germline V gene, CDR1 is SGHDT and CDR2 is YYEEEE. V lost 0 bases to trimming and J lost 6 bases, with 13 bases between them. This CDR3 spans 15 amino acids.

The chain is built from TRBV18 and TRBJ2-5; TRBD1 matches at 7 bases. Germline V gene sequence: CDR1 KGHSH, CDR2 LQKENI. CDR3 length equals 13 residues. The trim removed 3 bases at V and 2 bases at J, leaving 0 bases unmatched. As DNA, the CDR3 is TGTGCCAGCTCACCGGACAGGCAAGAGACCCAGTACTTC. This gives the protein CASSPDRQETQYF.

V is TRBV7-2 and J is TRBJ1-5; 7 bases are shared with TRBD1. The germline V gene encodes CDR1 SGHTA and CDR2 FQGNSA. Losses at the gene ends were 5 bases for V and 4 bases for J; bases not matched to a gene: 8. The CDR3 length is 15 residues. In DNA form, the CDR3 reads TGTGCCAGCAGCCCCGAGACAGGGAGAAATCAGCCCCAGCATTTT. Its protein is CASSPETGRNQPQHF.

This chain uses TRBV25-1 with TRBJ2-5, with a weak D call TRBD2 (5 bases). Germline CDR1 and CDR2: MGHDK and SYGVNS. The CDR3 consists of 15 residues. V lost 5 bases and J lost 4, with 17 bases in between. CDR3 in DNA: TGTGCCAGCAGTAGCTCGGCGTCTAGCCGAGAGACCCAGTACTTC. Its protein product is CASSSSASSRETQYF.

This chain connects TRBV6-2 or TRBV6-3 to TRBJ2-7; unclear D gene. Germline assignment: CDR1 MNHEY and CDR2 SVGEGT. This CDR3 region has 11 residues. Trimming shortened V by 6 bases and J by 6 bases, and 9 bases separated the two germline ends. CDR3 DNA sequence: TGTGCCAGCAGCACTCGGGTCGAGCAGTACTTC. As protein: CASSTRVEQYF.

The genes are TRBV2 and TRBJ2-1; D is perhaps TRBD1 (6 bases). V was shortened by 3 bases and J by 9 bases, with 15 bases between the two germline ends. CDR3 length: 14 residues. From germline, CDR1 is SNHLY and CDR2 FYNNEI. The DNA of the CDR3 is TGTGCCAGCAGTGATTTGAAAGAAGGGGGTGAGCAGTTCTTC. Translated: CASSDLKEGGEQFF.